The 27 T cell receptor beta chains below come from one sample, sequenced in a study of human T cells and chemical hapten exposure (dated by TCRdb to the early 2020s). The sample's time point label is to be understood as: pre-sensitization, week 0. What the treatment or condition label conveys for this sample: therapeutic diphenylcyclopropenone sensitization with weekly scalp DPC. The method was RACE. Instrument on record: NextSeq 500. TCRdb reprocessed the public reads (quality trimming at Q25 with fastp, clone calling with MiXCR) and kept in-frame beta chains. Rows merge per CDR3 protein into single entries with the most common DNA and genes. The table for this sample lists some 200,000 distinct CDR3 sequences; 30% of them were counted only once. The top ten constitute about 2.7% of the sample. This sample comprised whole blood, obtained in connection with sensitization to the hapten diphenylcyclopropenone (DPC). The receptors were sampled from a woman in her 30s with alopecia areata. Some clones in this sample may be carry-over from other donors' samples.

The V and J genes are TRBV28 and TRBJ1-6; D unclear. In germline, CDR1 is MDHEN, CDR2 SYDVKM. V was cut by 2 bases and J by 10 bases, with 12 bases left in between. The CDR3 sequence is 14 residues long. The CDR3 reads CASSLSPPGSPLHF. The CDR3 DNA follows: TGTGCCAGCAGTTTAAGTCCCCCCGGGTCACCCCTCCACTTT.

The chain is built from TRBV5-1 and TRBJ2-7; the D is unclear. V was pared by 1 base and J by 3 bases, with 5 bases between. The CDR3 contains 12 residues. CDR1 is SGHRS and CDR2 is YFSETQ in the germline V gene. The CDR3 spells CASSLTLYEQYF. Here the CDR3 DNA reads TGCGCCAGCAGCTTGACCCTCTACGAGCAGTACTTC.

The CDR3 DNA reads as TGCAGCGTTGCTTGGCTAGCGGACAATGAGCAGTTCTTC. Its translation is CSVAWLADNEQFF. The chain combines TRBV29-1 with TRBJ2-1, with 7 nucleotides matching TRBD2. J was trimmed by 5 bases and V by 4 bases; bases with no gene match: 5. CDR3 length: 13 amino acids. Germline V gives CDR1 SQVTM, CDR2 ANQGSEA.

This rearrangement joins TRBV21-1 to TRBJ1-5. TRBV21-1 corresponds to a pseudogene. This CDR3 comprises 14 residues. CDR3 in DNA: TGTGCCAGCAACAAAGGTGGTTGGAATCAGCCCCAGCATTTT. This sequence encodes CASNKGGWNQPQHF.

CDR3 in amino acids: CASRTGAGTEAFF. The CDR3 DNA is TGTGCCAGCAGGACAGGGGCGGGCACTGAAGCTTTCTTT. The rearrangement uses TRBV2 and TRBJ1-1, with 8 bases matching TRBD1. Germline assignment: CDR1 SNHLY and CDR2 FYNNEI. The CDR3 spans 13 residues. J was trimmed by 4 bases and V by 6 bases; bases with no gene match: 4.

The rearrangement uses TRBV12-3 or TRBV12-4 and TRBJ1-1; TRBD1 matches at 8 bases. V trimming: 7 bases; J trimming: 0 bases; junction bases outside the gene matches: 13. This CDR3 contains 17 residues. The CDR3 sequence: CASTERQGISMNTEAFF. The CDR3 DNA reads as TGTGCCAGCACCGAACGACAGGGGATATCCATGAACACTGAAGCTTTCTTT.

This clonotype has a handful of counts. The chain uses TRBV28 and TRBJ1-2; D gene unclear. V was clipped by 8 bases and J by 8 bases, with 21 bases between them. Germline lookup yields CDR1 MDHEN and CDR2 SYDVKM. This CDR3 spans 14 amino acids. The CDR3 coding sequence is TGTGCCAGCCTCCCGGACGTACAAAGGTCGGGCTACACCTTC. Protein product: CASLPDVQRSGYTF.

V and J are TRBV4-1 and TRBJ1-3; TRBD1 is a possible D gene (6 bases). The CDR3 sequence is 15 residues long. Germline CDR1 reads MGHRA; CDR2 reads YSYEKL. Trimming pared 3 bases from V and 4 bases from J, leaving 13 bases between. The CDR3 DNA reads as TGCGCCAGCAGCCAGAATACAGGGCCCGGAAACACCATATATTTT. Protein sequence: CASSQNTGPGNTIYF.

DNA of the CDR3: TGTGCCAGCAGCGTACCGGGACGGAGGGGGGACACTGAAGCTTTCTTT. Its translation is CASSVPGRRGDTEAFF. The rearrangement joins TRBV2 to TRBJ1-1; D possibly corresponds to TRBD1 (6 bases). The CDR3 consists of 16 residues. Germline loops: CDR1 SNHLY, CDR2 FYNNEI. V shed 6 bases and J shed 3 bases, with 20 bases lying between them.

The genes are TRBV2 and TRBJ2-3; tentatively, D is TRBD1 (5 bases). The V end was cut by 6 bases, the J end by 0 bases, with 13 bases between. The germline gives CDR1 SNHLY, CDR2 FYNNEI. The CDR3 is 15 amino acids. The CDR3 bases are TGTGCCAGCAGCCGACAGCCAGATAGCACAGATACGCAGTATTTT. This sequence encodes CASSRQPDSTDTQYF.

This clonotype was recorded a few times. The chain has TRBV20-1 and TRBJ2-7; 8 nucleotides agree with TRBD2. This CDR3 is built from 14 residues. Germline CDR1 DFQATT, CDR2 SNEGSKA (reference sequence). V shed 1 base, J shed 7 bases, and the junction held 9 bases outside the gene matches. CDR3 sequence reads: CSARAVAGSREQYF. CDR3 sequence (DNA): TGCAGTGCTAGAGCGGTAGCGGGGTCGAGGGAGCAGTACTTC.

This clonotype was recorded at least ten times. The chain has TRBV27 and TRBJ1-1; weak D call: TRBD1 (6 bases). The ends were cut back, 3 bases at V and 3 bases at J, with 11 bases in the middle. Germline V CDR1 and CDR2: MNHEY, SMNVEV (reference sequence). This CDR3 region has 14 residues. CDR3 sequence (DNA): TGTGCCAGCAGTTTGAGAGGGGGTGACACTGAAGCTTTCTTT. The encoded protein is CASSLRGGDTEAFF.

There are a few counts of this clonotype. The chain combines TRBV5-1 with TRBJ1-1, with D uncertain. In germline, CDR1 is SGHRS, CDR2 YFSETQ. CDR3 length equals 17 residues. The V gene lost 4 bases and the J gene lost 0 bases, with 19 bases spanning the gap. Written as DNA, the CDR3 is TGCGCCAGCAGCCCGCTTCAGGACTCTCTAATGAACACTGAAGCTTTCTTT. This encodes CASSPLQDSLMNTEAFF.

The chain links TRBV7-2 to TRBJ1-2, with D unresolved. Germline values: CDR1 SGHTA, CDR2 FQGNSA. The V end was cut by 3 bases, the J end by 1 base, with 18 bases between. The CDR3 totals 17 residues. CDR3: CASSFMGNTANNYGYTF. Written as DNA, the CDR3 is TGTGCCAGCAGCTTTATGGGAAACACCGCAAATAACTATGGCTACACCTTC.

A few counts support this clonotype. J is TRBJ2-5 and V is TRBV10-3; TRBD1 agrees at 7 bases. The CDR3 spans 15 residues. The germline CDR1 and CDR2 sequences are ENHRY and SYGVKD. The ends lost 5 bases at V and 0 bases at J; junction bases unmatched: 6. DNA for the CDR3: TGTGCCATCAGTCGGATACAGGGGTACCAAGAGACCCAGTACTTC. It encodes CAISRIQGYQETQYF.

This clonotype has a handful of counts. The chain carries TRBV28 and TRBJ2-5; D uncertain. The germline V gene has CDR1 MDHEN and CDR2 SYDVKM. V was shortened by 7 bases and J by 1 base, with 7 bases between the two germline ends. The CDR3 has 12 amino acids. Here the CDR3 reads CASTTSQETQYF. The CDR3 nucleotides are TGTGCCAGCACCACCAGCCAAGAGACCCAGTACTTC.

Ten or more counts support this clonotype. J is TRBJ2-1 and V is TRBV7-9; 7 bases fit TRBD2. The CDR3 spans 15 residues. The V gene end was trimmed by 2 bases and the J gene end by 6 bases; junction bases not matched to a gene: 7. In germline, CDR1 is SEHNR, CDR2 FQNEAQ (reference sequence). CDR3 in amino acids: CASSLRRTSINEQFF. The CDR3 nucleotides read TGTGCCAGCAGCTTACGGCGGACTAGTATCAATGAGCAGTTCTTC.

The chain employs TRBV4-2 and TRBJ1-6; no definite D call. Between the trimmed V and J ends, which lost 4 bases and 5 bases, there was a span of 15 bases. The germline V gene has CDR1 LGHNA and CDR2 YNFKEQ. The CDR3 totals 16 residues. As DNA, the CDR3 is TGTGCCAGCAGCCGAGACCCTGGAGGAGATAATTCACCCCTCCACTTT. It translates to CASSRDPGGDNSPLHF.

This clonotype was detected only a few times. The chain has TRBV29-1 and TRBJ2-1; D gene uncertain. This CDR3 is built from 13 residues. The germline CDR1 and CDR2 sequences are SQVTM and ANQGSEA. V was cut by 4 bases and J by 4 bases, with 11 bases left in between. CDR3 nucleotides: TGCAGCGTTGTTCCCGGACGGTACAATGAGCAGTTCTTC. Translating it yields CSVVPGRYNEQFF.

The V gene is TRBV5-1, the J gene TRBJ1-1; 11 positions match TRBD1. CDR1 SGHRS and CDR2 YFSETQ come from the germline V gene. V shed 4 bases and J 1 base; nucleotides not matched to a gene: 9. The CDR3 spans 17 residues. The CDR3 loop is CASSAGQGALGNTEAFF. The CDR3 DNA reads TGCGCCAGCAGCGCTGGACAGGGGGCTTTGGGGAACACTGAAGCTTTCTTT.

The chain has TRBV2 and TRBJ2-2; D remains unclear. The length of the CDR3 is 13 residues. Germline V gene sequence: CDR1 SNHLY, CDR2 FYNNEI. Trimming pared 8 bases from V and 5 bases from J, leaving 12 bases between. DNA for the CDR3: TGTGCCAGCGCCCCTGGTGGGACCGGGGAGCTGTTTTTT. It specifies CASAPGGTGELFF.

This clonotype was seen only a few times. V gene TRBV18 combines with J gene TRBJ2-7; 9 bases fit TRBD1. Germline CDR1 and CDR2: KGHSH and LQKENI. V trimming: 4 bases; J trimming: 7 bases; junction bases outside the gene matches: 5. The length of the CDR3 is 13 residues. The CDR3 reads CASSQGQGGEQYF. CDR3 bases: TGTGCCAGCTCACAGGGACAGGGCGGGGAGCAGTACTTC.

There are a few counts of this clonotype. In DNA, the CDR3 is TGTGCCAGCAGCGTATGGCGGGGGAACACCGGGGAGCTGTTTTTT. Encoded protein: CASSVWRGNTGELFF. The rearrangement uses TRBV9 and TRBJ2-2, with a tentative D call TRBD2 (6 bases). Trimming left V 1 base short and J 1 base short, with 8 bases between. Germline V lookup: CDR1 SGDLS, CDR2 YYNGEE. The CDR3 covers 15 residues.

The genes are TRBV15 and TRBJ1-2, with D perhaps matching TRBD1 (6 bases). The CDR3 length is 16 residues. V gave up 0 bases and J gave up 8 bases, with 19 bases separating them. Germline CDR1 and CDR2: LNHNV and YYDKDF (reference sequence). The CDR3 nucleotides are TGTGCCACCAGCAGAGATAAGGGGGAACAGGGCGGAGGCTACACCTTC. Translated: CATSRDKGEQGGGYTF. Supplemented by reference TRBV15 and TRBJ1-2, the full variable domain reads DAMVIQNPRYQVTQFGKPVTLSCSQTLNHNVMYWYQQKSSQAPKLLFHYYDKDFNNEADTPDNFQSRRPNTSFCFLDIRSPGLGDTAMYLCATSRDKGEQGGGYTFGSGTRLTVV.

This chain connects TRBV21-1 to TRBJ2-3; TRBD1 reflects the table's D call only, with no check against the DNA. TRBV21-1 counts as a pseudogene. This CDR3 is built from 17 residues. The CDR3 loop is CASSSHRQGPSTDTQYF. In nucleotides, the CDR3 is TGTGCCAGCAGCTCCCACCGACAGGGGCCTAGCACAGATACGCAGTATTTT.

This clonotype was seen only a few times. V gene TRBV28 combines with J gene TRBJ1-2; D might be TRBD1 (6 bases). Germline CDR1 reads MDHEN; CDR2 reads SYDVKM. The V end lost 6 bases, the J end lost 10 bases, and 21 bases lay between the germline ends. The CDR3 contains 14 residues. The CDR3 spells CASRLGTTGLVYTF. CDR3 nucleotide sequence: TGTGCCAGCAGGCTCGGGACGACAGGACTTGTCTACACCTTC.

In its sample, this clonotype was seen a few times. The chain has TRBV25-1 and TRBJ1-1; the match to TRBD1 covers 9 bases. The CDR3 is 13 residues long. The J segment lost 10 bases and the V segment lost 2 bases, leaving 5 bases of the junction unmatched. Germline assignment: CDR1 MGHDK and CDR2 SYGVNS. The CDR3 is CASSEIKTGGAFF. The CDR3 DNA reads as TGTGCCAGCAGTGAAATAAAGACAGGGGGAGCTTTCTTT.